The following is a T cell receptor beta chain sequence with its context. Its antigen is undetermined. Vbeta (60) and Jbeta (13) primers were used in the PCR. Profiling relied on immunoSEQ multiplex PCR, and the TCRdb table lists in-frame clones only, not all of them. The sample has about 160,000 clones, roughly 80% seen once. This specimen belongs to a study of cytomegalovirus exposure and HLA in healthy donors. The CDR3 is 15 residues long. V gave up 3 bases and J gave up 0 bases; unmatched junction bases: 5. CDR1 is SGHDT, CDR2 YYEEEE, per germline. Overall study results and limits: In most subjects, TCR beta sequences reportedly gave accurate predictions of HLA-A and HLA-B alleles. Presence/absence analyses assumed roughly uniform sequencing depth across donors.

The sequence came from a human donor in good health. The chain carries TRBV5-6 and TRBJ2-7; 8 nucleotides agree with TRBD2. Sample: PBMCs. Written as DNA, the CDR3 is TGTGCCAGCAGCTACGGCGGGAGGCGCTCCTACGAGCAGTACTTC. Encoded protein: CASSYGGRRSYEQYF.